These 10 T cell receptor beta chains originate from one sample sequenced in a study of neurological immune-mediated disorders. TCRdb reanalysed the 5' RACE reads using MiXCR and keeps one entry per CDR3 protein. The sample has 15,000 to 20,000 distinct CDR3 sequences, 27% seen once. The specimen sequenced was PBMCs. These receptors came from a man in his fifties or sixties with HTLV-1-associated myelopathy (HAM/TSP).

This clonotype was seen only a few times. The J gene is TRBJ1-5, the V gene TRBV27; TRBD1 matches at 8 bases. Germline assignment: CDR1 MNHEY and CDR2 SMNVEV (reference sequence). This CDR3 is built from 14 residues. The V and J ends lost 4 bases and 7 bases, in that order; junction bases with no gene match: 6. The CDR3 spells CASSSTGGRQPQHF. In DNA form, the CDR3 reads TGTGCCAGCAGTTCCACAGGGGGACGCCAGCCCCAGCATTTT.

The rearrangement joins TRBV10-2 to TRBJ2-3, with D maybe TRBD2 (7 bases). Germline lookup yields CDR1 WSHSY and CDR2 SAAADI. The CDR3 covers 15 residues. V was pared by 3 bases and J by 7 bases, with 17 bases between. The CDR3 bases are TGCGCCAGCAGTGATGGGGGGGCGGGGGCGAATACGCAGTATTTT. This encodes CASSDGGAGANTQYF.

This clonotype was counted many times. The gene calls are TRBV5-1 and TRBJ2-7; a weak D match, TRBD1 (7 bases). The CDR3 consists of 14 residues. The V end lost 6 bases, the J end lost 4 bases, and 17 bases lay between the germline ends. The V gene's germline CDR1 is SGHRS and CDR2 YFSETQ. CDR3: CASTGKEGAYEQYF. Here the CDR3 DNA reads TGCGCCAGCACCGGGAAGGAGGGGGCATACGAGCAGTACTTC.

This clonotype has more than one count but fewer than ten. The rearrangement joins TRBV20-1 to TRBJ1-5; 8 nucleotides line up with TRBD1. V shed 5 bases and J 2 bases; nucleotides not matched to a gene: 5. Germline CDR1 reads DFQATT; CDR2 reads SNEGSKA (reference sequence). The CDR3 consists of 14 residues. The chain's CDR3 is CSALRTGRNQPQHF. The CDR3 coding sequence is TGCAGTGCTCTCCGGACAGGGCGCAATCAGCCCCAGCATTTT.

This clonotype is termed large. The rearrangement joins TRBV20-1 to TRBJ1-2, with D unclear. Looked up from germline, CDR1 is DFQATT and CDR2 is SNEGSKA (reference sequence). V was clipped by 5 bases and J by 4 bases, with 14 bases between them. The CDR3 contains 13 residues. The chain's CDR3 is CSALDLAGYGYTF. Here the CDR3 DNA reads TGCAGTGCTCTTGATTTGGCTGGCTATGGCTACACCTTC.

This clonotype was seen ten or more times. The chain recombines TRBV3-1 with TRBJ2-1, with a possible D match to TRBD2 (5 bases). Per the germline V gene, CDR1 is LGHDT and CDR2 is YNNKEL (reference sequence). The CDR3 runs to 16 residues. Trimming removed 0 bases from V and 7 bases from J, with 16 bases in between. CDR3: CASSQDLVSGWNEQFF. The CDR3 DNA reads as TGTGCCAGCAGCCAAGATCTGGTGTCGGGGTGGAATGAGCAGTTCTTC.

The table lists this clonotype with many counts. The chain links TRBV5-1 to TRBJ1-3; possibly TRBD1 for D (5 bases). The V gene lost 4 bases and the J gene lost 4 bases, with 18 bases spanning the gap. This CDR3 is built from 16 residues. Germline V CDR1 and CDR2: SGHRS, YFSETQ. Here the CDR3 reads CASSRRDPGSGNTIYF. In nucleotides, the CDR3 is TGCGCCAGCAGCCGCCGGGACCCAGGTTCAGGAAACACCATATATTTT.

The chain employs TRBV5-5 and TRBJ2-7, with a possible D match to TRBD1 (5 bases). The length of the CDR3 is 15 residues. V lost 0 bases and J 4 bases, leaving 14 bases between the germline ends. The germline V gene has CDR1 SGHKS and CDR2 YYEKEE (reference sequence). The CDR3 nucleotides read TGTGCCAGCAGCTTGGCCCGGACGACAGAATACGAGCAGTACTTC. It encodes CASSLARTTEYEQYF.

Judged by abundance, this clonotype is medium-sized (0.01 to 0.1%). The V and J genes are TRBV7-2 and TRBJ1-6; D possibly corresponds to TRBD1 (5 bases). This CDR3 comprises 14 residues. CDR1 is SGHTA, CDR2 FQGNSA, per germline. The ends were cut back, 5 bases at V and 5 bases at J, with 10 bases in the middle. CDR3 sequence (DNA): TGTGCCAGCAGCCCAACGGGGCATAATTCACCCCTCCACTTT. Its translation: CASSPTGHNSPLHF.

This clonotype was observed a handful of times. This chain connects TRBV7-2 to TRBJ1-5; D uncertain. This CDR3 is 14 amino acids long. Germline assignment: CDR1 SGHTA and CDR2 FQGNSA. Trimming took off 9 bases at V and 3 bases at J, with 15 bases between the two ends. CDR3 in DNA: TGTGCCAGTACCGGTGGGAATGACAATCAGCCCCAGCATTTT. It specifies CASTGGNDNQPQHF. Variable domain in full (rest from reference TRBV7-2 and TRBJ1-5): GAGVSQSPSNKVTEKGKDVELRCDPISGHTALYWYRQSLGQGLEFLIYFQGNSAPDKSGLPSDRFSAERTGGSVSTLTIQRTQQEDSAVYLCASTGGNDNQPQHFGDGTRLSIL.